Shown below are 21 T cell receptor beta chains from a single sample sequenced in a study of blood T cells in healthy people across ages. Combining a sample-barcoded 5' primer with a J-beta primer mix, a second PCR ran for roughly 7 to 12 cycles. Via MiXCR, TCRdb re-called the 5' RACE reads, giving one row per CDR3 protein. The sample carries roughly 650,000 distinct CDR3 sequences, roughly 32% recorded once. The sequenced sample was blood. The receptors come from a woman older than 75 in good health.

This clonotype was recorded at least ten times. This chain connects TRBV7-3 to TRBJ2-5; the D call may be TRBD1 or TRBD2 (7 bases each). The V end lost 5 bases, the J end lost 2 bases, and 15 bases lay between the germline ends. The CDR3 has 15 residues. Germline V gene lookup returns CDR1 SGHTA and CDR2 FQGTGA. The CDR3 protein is CASSQSGTVQETQYF. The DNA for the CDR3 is TGTGCCAGCAGCCAGAGCGGGACAGTGCAAGAGACCCAGTACTTC.

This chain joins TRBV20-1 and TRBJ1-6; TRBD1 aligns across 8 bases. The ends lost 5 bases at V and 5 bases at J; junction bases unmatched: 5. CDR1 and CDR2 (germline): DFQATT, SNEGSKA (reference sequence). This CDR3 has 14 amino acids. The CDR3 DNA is TGCAGTGCTGCCAGGGGGCTGGATAATTCACCCCTCCACTTT. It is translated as CSAARGLDNSPLHF.

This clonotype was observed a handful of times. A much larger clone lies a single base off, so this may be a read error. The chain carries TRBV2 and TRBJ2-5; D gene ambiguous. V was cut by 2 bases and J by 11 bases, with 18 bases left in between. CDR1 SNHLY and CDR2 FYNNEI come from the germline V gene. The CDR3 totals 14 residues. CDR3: CASSESPGPHEQYF. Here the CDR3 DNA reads TGTGCCAGCAGTGAATCTCCGGGTCCGCATGAGCAGTACTTC.

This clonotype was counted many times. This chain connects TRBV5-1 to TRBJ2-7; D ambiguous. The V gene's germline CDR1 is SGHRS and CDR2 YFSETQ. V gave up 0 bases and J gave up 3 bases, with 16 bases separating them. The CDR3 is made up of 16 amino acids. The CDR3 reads CASSLESSPSRYEQYF. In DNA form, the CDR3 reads TGCGCCAGCAGCTTGGAAAGTAGCCCATCCCGCTACGAGCAGTACTTC.

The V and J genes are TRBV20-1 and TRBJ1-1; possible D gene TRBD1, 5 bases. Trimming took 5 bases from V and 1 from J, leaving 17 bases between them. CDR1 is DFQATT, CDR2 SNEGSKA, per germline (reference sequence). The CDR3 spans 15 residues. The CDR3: CSAPSGGAGNTEAFF. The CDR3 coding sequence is TGCAGTGCTCCCAGCGGAGGGGCCGGGAACACTGAAGCTTTCTTT.

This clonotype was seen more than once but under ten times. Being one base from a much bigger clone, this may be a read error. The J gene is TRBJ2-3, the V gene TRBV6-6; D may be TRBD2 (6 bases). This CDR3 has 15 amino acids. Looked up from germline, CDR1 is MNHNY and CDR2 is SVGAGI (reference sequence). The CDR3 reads CASSGWGENTDAQYF. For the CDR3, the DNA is TGTGCCAGCAGTGGCTGGGGGGAGAACACAGATGCGCAGTATTTT.

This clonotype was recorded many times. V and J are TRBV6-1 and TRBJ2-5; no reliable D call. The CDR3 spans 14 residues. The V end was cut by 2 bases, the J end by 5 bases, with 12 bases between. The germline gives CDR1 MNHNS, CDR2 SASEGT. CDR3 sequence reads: CASSEQIVLETQYF. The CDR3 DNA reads TGTGCCAGCAGTGAACAGATAGTTCTCGAGACCCAGTACTTC.

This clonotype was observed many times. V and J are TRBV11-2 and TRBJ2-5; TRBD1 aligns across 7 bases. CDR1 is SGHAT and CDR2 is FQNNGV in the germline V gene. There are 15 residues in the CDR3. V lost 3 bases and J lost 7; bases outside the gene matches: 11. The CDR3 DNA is TGTGCCAGCAGCTTTTCCGAGGTACAGGGGCCGACCCAGTACTTC. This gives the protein CASSFSEVQGPTQYF.

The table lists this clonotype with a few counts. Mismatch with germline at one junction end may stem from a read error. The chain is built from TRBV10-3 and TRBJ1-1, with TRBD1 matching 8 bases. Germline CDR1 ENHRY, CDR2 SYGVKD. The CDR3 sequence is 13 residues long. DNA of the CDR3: TGTGCCATCAGCCCGGGACAGGCGACTGGAGCTTTCTTT. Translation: CAISPGQATGAFF.

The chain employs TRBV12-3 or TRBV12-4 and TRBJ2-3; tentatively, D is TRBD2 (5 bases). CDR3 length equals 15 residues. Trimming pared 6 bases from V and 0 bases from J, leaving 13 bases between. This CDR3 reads CASSQARGSTDTQYF. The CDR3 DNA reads TGTGCCAGCAGCCAAGCGAGAGGGAGCACAGATACGCAGTATTTT.

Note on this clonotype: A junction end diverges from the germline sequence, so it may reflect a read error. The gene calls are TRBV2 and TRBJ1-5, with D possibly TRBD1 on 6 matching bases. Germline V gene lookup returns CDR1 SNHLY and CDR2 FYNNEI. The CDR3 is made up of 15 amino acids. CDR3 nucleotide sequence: TGTGTCAGCCTACAAGGAGGACAGCGCAATCAGCCCCAGCATTTT. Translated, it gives CVSLQGGQRNQPQHF.

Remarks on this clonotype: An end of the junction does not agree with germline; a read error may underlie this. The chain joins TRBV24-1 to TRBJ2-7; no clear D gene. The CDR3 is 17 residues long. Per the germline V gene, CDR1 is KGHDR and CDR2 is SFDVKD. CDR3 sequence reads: CATSDSAGPYSYNERYF. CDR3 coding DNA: TGTGCCACCAGTGATTCCGCCGGTCCCTACTCCTACAATGAGCGGTACTTC.

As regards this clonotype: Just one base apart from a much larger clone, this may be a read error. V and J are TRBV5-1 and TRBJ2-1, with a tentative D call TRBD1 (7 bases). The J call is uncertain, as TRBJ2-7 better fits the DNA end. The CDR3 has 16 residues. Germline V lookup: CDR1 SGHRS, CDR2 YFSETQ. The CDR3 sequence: CASSSGGGAFYNEQYF. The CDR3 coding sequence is TGCGCCAGCAGCTCTGGAGGGGGCGCTTTCTACAATGAGCAGTACTTC.

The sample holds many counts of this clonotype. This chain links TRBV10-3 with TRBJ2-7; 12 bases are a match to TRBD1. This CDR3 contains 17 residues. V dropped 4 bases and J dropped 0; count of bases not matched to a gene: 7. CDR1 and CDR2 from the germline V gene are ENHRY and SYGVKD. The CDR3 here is CAISGDRGPRSSYEQYF. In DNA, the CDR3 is TGTGCCATCAGTGGGGACAGGGGGCCTAGGAGCTCCTACGAGCAGTACTTC.

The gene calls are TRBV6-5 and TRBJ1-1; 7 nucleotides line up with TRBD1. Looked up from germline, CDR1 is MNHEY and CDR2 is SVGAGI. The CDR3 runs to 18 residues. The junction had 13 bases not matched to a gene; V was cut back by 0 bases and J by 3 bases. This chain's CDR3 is CASSYSGIPIQGDTEAFF. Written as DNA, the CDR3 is TGTGCCAGCAGTTACTCGGGGATACCGATTCAGGGGGACACTGAAGCTTTCTTT.

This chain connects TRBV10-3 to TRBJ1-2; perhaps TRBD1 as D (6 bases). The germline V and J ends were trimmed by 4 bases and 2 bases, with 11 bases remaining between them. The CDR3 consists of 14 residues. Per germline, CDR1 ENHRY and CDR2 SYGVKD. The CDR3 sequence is CAISGPTGNYGYTF. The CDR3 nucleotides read TGTGCCATCAGTGGTCCAACAGGGAACTATGGCTACACCTTC.

This chain's CDR3 is CASKSAGAYNEQFF. CDR3 bases: TGTGCCAGCAAGTCCGCGGGAGCGTACAATGAGCAGTTCTTC. V is TRBV7-9 and J is TRBJ2-1; TRBD2 matches 7 bases. There are 14 residues in the CDR3. Germline CDR1 and CDR2: SEHNR and FQNEAQ (reference sequence). J was trimmed by 4 bases and V by 7 bases; bases with no gene match: 7.

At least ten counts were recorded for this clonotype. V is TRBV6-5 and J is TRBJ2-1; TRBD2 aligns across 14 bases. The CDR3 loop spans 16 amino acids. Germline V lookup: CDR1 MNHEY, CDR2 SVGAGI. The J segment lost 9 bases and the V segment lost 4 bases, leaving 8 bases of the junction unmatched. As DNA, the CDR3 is TGTGCCAGCAGTTCCGAGACTAGCGGGGGGGCCGGTGAGCAGTTCTTC. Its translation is CASSSETSGGAGEQFF.

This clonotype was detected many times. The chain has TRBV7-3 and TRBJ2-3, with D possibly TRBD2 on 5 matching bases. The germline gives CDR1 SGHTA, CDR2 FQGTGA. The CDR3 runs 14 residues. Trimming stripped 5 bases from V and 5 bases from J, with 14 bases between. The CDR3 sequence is CASSKLGGLDTQYF. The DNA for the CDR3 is TGTGCCAGCAGCAAATTGGGCGGGTTAGATACGCAGTATTTT.

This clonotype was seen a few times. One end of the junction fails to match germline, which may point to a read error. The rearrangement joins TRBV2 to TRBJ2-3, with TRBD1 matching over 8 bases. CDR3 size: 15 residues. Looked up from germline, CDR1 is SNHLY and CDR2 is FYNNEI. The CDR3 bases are TGCGCCAGCGGTCCAACAGGGGGGAGTACCAATACGCGGTATTTT. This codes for CASGPTGGSTNTRYF.

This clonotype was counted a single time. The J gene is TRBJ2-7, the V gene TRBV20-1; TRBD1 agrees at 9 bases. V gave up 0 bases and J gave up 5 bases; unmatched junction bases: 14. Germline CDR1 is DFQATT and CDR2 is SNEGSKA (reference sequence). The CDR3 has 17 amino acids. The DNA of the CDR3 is TGCAGTGCTAGAGATATACGGGGACAGGGCTACCGAAACGAGCAGTACTTC. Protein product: CSARDIRGQGYRNEQYF.